One T cell receptor beta chain is described in this entry. V dropped 5 bases and J dropped 4 bases, with 12 bases sitting between them. CDR1 is SNHLY, CDR2 FYNNEI, per germline. This CDR3 is built from 13 residues. The data were obtained in a study of blood T cell repertoires in COVID-19. As for the study in general: Samples taken during acute and convalescent COVID-19 were collected in the United States, Italy and Spain. PBMCs, B-cell-depleted T cells, or T cells were the source of the cDNA or gDNA that made up the material.

Categorization into cohorts depended on clinical history that participants reported. In the source study's methods: Counts of nucleated cells, estimated from reference gene primer amplification, were obtained. Sequencing was performed with immunoSEQ multiplex PCR; in TCRdb, only in-frame clones are kept and a portion is missing. V, J and clone size were drawn from that table, and D and trimming were deduced from the DNA. The sample shows some 190,000 clones, over 75% of them seen only once. The rearrangement uses TRBV2 and TRBJ2-7; perhaps TRBD2 as D (6 bases). This clonotype originated in a man younger than 40 with acute COVID-19. Sequenced input: PBMCs or T cells enriched from blood (not recorded which). CDR3 nucleotide sequence: TGTGCCAGCAGTCCCGATCGGGGGTACGAGCAGTACTTC. This gives the protein CASSPDRGYEQYF.